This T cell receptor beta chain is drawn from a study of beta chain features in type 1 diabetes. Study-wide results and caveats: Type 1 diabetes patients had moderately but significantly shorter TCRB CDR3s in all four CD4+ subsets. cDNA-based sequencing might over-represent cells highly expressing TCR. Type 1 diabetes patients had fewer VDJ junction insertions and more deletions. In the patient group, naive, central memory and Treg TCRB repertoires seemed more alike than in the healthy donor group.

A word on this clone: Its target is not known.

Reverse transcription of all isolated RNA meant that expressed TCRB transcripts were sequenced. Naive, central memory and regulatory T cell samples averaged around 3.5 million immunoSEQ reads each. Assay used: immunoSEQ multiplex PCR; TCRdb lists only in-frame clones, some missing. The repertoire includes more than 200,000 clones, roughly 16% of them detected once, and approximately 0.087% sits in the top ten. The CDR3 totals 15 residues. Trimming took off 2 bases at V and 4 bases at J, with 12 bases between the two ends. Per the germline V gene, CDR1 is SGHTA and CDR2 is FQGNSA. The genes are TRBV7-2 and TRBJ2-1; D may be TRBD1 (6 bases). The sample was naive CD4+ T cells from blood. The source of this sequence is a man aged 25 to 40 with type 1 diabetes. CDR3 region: CASSLLGAQYNEQFF. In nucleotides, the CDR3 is TGTGCCAGCAGCTTATTGGGGGCGCAGTACAATGAGCAGTTCTTC. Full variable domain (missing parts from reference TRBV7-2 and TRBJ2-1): GAGVSQSPSNKVTEKGKDVELRCDPISGHTALYWYRQSLGQGLEFLIYFQGNSAPDKSGLPSDRFSAERTGGSVSTLTIQRTQQEDSAVYLCASSLLGAQYNEQFFGPGTRLTVL.